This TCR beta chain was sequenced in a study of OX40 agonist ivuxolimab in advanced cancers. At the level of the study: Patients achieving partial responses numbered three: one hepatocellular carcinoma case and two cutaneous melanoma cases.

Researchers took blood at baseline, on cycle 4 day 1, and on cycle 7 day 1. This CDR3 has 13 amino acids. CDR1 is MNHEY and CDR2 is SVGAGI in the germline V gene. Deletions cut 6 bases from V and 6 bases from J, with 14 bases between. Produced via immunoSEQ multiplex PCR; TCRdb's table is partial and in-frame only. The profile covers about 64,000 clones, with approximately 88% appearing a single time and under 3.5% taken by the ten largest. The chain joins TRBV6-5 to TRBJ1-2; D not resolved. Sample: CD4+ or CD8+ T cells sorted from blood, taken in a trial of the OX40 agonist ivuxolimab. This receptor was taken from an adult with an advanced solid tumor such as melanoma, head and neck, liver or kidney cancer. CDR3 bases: TGTGCCAGCAGCTCATTGGGCGCCCATGGCTACACCTTC. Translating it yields CASSSLGAHGYTF.